This T cell receptor (beta chain) was identified during a study of T cell repertoires in cytomegalovirus infection. Whole-study context: Public TCR beta signatures marked donors with CMV infection and the matching HLA. General study results and limits: Cumulated frequencies of public TCR beta families served to identify carriers of CMV plus the relevant HLA.

This clonotype was observed a few times. Its antigen remains unknown. TCRdb ran MiXCR on the reads and lists one entry per CDR3 protein. The table lists some 680,000 distinct CDR3 sequences, under 40% of them singletons. V shed 10 bases, J shed 8 bases, and the junction held 14 bases outside the gene matches. CDR3 length: 15 amino acids. What was sequenced was PBMCs. This clonotype was obtained from a human donor in good health (CMV status not recorded). Some clones in this sample may be carry-over from other donors' samples. The J gene is TRBJ2-1, the V gene TRBV12-3 or TRBV12-4; 10 nucleotides match TRBD2. DNA for the CDR3: TGTGCCACCATTCCCCCTAGCGGGAGAGGTGATGAGCAGTTCTTC. This gives the protein CATIPPSGRGDEQFF.